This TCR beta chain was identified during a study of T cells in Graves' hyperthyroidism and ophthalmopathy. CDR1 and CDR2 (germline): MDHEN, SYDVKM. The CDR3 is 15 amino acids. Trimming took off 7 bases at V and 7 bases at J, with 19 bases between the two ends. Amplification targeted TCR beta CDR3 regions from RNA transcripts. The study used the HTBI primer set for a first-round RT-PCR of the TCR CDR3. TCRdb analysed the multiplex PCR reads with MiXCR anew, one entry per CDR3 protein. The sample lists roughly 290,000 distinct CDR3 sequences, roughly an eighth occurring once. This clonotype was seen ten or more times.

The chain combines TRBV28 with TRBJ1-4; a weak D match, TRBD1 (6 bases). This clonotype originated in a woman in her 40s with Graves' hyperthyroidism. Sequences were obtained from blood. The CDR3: CASIRGLGRGEKLFF. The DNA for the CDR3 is TGTGCCAGCATCCGGGGGCTAGGCCGGGGTGAAAAACTGTTTTTT. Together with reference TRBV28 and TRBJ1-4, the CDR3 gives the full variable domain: DVKVTQSSRYLVKRTGEKVFLECVQDMDHENMFWYRQDPGLGLRLIYFSYDVKMKEKGDIPEGYSVSREKKERFSLILESASTNQTSMYLCASIRGLGRGEKLFFGSGTQLSVL.